A single TCR beta chain is shown here with its context. The length of the CDR3 is 13 residues. J gave up 6 bases and V 7 bases, and 8 bases lay outside the gene matches. Germline lookup yields CDR1 GTSNPN and CDR2 SVGIG (reference sequence). This sample stems from a study of shared clonotypes between healthy human individuals. TCRdb's table, derived via immunoSEQ multiplex PCR, lists solely in-frame clones and lacks some. The repertoire holds around 1.6 million clones, with approximately 98% as singletons. The chain has TRBV30 and TRBJ2-1, with 8 positions matching TRBD2. The sequenced material came from naive CD4+ T cells sorted from blood. This sample's subset: CD45RA+ positively selected. The sequence came from a young man in good health. This chain's CDR3 is CAYHPGRGNEQFF. In DNA form, the CDR3 reads TGTGCCTATCACCCCGGGAGGGGCAATGAGCAGTTCTTC.